A single sample gave rise to the 16 T cell receptor beta chains below, sequenced in a study of tumor and adjacent non-tumor tissue in lung cancer. RNA was extracted from bulk tissue without any cell sorting. This non-tumor lung sample came from over 3 cm beyond the tumor edge. TCRbeta libraries were built with three rounds of nested PCR, modified from ARM-PCR. TCRdb independently ran MiXCR on the multiplex PCR reads; one entry per CDR3 protein. The sample contains 90,000 to 100,000 distinct CDR3 sequences, 80% of which appear only once. Specimen: distant non-tumor lung tissue. These receptor sequences come from a man in his sixties with small cell lung cancer.

The sample holds one count of this clonotype. The junction departs from the called germline gene at one end, perhaps through a read error. The chain is built from TRBV6-5 and TRBJ2-2; TRBD1 agrees at 9 bases. Looked up from germline, CDR1 is MNHEY and CDR2 is SVGAGI. This CDR3 contains 14 residues. Here the CDR3 DNA reads TGTGCCAGCAGTCGAGACAGGGGGGCCAGGGACCTGTTTTTT. Translated, it gives CASSRDRGARDLFF.

In this sample, this clonotype turned up once. Since no conserved phenylalanine or tryptophan closes the CDR3, a read error is the likely cause. This rearrangement joins TRBV10-3 to TRBJ1-4; D might be TRBD1 (6 bases). The CDR3 is 12 residues long. Trimming cost V 10 bases and J 6 bases, with 12 bases left between them. Germline V gene lookup returns CDR1 ENHRY and CDR2 SYGVKD. The CDR3 region has the DNA TGTGCCACCAGGGGACGGGATGAAAAACTGTTTCTT. It translates to CATRGRDEKLFL.

This clonotype is medium-sized within its sample. V gene TRBV13 combines with J gene TRBJ2-1; 7 positions agree with TRBD2. This CDR3 has 13 amino acids. Germline CDR1 PRHDT, CDR2 FYEKMQ (reference sequence). J gave up 6 bases and V 8 bases, and 7 bases lay outside the gene matches. Here the CDR3 DNA reads TGTGCCAGCTGCTCCGGCGGGAGCAATGAGCAGTTCTTC. Its translation: CASCSGGSNEQFF.

A word on this clonotype: At one end the junction does not follow the germline gene, possibly because of a read error. The J gene is TRBJ2-7, the V gene TRBV6-2 or TRBV6-3; D possibly corresponds to TRBD2 (5 bases). Germline CDR1 MNHEY, CDR2 SVGEGT. There are 14 residues in the CDR3. CDR3 DNA sequence: TGTGCCAGCAACATAGTGGGAGCCCCTATGGAGCAGTGCTTC. Translated: CASNIVGAPMEQCF.

The chain uses TRBV6-2 or TRBV6-3 and TRBJ2-7; D not resolved. Germline CDR1 is MNHEY and CDR2 is SVGEGT. There are 11 residues in the CDR3. The DNA of the CDR3 is TGTGTCACCAGTCAACCTGGAGAGCAGTACTTC. As protein: CVTSQPGEQYF.

Comment on this clonotype: One junction end disagrees with the germline gene, perhaps due to a read error. The V call is TRBV9, the J call TRBJ2-1; D may be TRBD1 or TRBD2 (5 bases each). Germline loops: CDR1 SGDLS, CDR2 YYNGEE. CDR3 length: 16 amino acids. CDR3 region: CASSGGTVSSYNELFF. Written as DNA, the CDR3 is TGTGCCAGCAGCGGGGGGACGGTAAGCTCCTACAATGAGCTGTTCTTC.

As for this clonotype: One junction end does not reproduce the germline sequence, and a read error may be involved. The J gene is TRBJ2-2, the V gene TRBV4-2; no reliable D call. Germline V gene lookup returns CDR1 LGHNA and CDR2 YNFKEQ. This CDR3 has 12 amino acids. The CDR3 region has the DNA TGTGCCAGCAGCCCTCTTCCTGGGAAGCTCTTTTTT. Protein product: CASSPLPGKLFF.

As to this clonotype: Relative to the germline gene, one junction end is altered; a read error may explain this. This chain joins TRBV12-3 or TRBV12-4 and TRBJ2-2, with no clear D. The CDR3 extends over 15 amino acids. The CDR3 DNA reads TGTGCCATCAGTTCCTCTGGAACAGACACCGGGGAGCTGTTTTTT. This translates into CAISSSGTDTGELFF.

On this clonotype: A read error is likely, as this CDR3 ends without the conserved phenylalanine or tryptophan. It is unclear where the CDR3 begins or ends on the DNA, so no DNA is shown, and the CDR3 is as TCRdb lists it. The chain uses TRBV6-1 and TRBJ2-3; the table gives TRBD1 as D, unverified against the DNA. Germline loops: CDR1 MNHNS, CDR2 SASEGT. Both ends counted, the CDR3 spans 14 residues. The CDR3 sequence is CASSDRGDVDTLYV.

The rearrangement joins TRBV11-1 to TRBJ2-1, with 13 nucleotides matching TRBD2. V trimming: 10 bases; J trimming: 7 bases; junction bases outside the gene matches: 19. This CDR3 has 18 amino acids. Looked up from germline, CDR1 is SGHAT and CDR2 is FQDESV (reference sequence). The CDR3: CAISSELRTSGSGNEQFF. CDR3 bases: TGTGCCATCAGTTCAGAATTGAGGACTAGCGGGAGTGGTAATGAGCAGTTCTTC.

There are many counts of this clonotype. The chain uses TRBV19 and TRBJ1-5; the D gene is possibly TRBD1 (6 bases). V dropped 5 bases and J dropped 2 bases, with 13 bases sitting between them. CDR3 length: 15 residues. The germline gives CDR1 LNHDA, CDR2 SQIVND (reference sequence). This CDR3 is CASSHYRQGNQPQHF. The CDR3 DNA is TGTGCCAGTAGTCATTATCGACAGGGCAATCAGCCCCAGCATTTT.

To note about this clonotype: Germline is not matched at one junction end, which may reflect a read error. This rearrangement joins TRBV11-3 to TRBJ2-2, with 12 positions matching TRBD2. This CDR3 has 19 amino acids. CDR1 SGHNT and CDR2 YENEEA come from the germline V gene. For the CDR3, the DNA is TGTGCTAGCAGTCGTGATGACACGGGACTAGCGGGTCGCACAGGGAGGCTGTTTTTT. Translating gives CASSRDDTGLAGRTGRLFF. Variable domain in full (rest from reference TRBV11-3 and TRBJ2-2): EAGVVQSPRYKIIEKKQPVAFWCNPISGHNTLYWYLQNLGQGPELLIRYENEEAVDDSQLPKDRFSAERLKGVDSTLKIQPAELGDSAVYLCASSRDDTGLAGRTGRLFFGEGSRLTVL.

As to this clonotype: One end of the junction fails to match germline, which may point to a read error. The chain links TRBV6-1 to TRBJ2-3; D is undetermined. The length of the CDR3 is 15 residues. Germline CDR1 MNHNS, CDR2 SASEGT. The CDR3 DNA follows: TGTGCCAGCACCGCACCTAACGAAGGAACAGATACACAGTATTTT. As protein: CASTAPNEGTDTQYF.

This chain connects TRBV5-4 to TRBJ2-7; D perhaps matches TRBD2 (5 bases). Trimming removed 1 base at V and 2 bases at J, with 16 bases between. The CDR3 is 16 amino acids. In germline, CDR1 is SGHNT, CDR2 YYREEE (reference sequence). The DNA of the CDR3 is TGTGCCAGCAGCTTGTCGTATGGAGAGGGCCCCTACGAGCAGTACGTC. Translation: CASSLSYGEGPYEQYV.

For this clonotype: The conserved phenylalanine or tryptophan normally closing the CDR3 is absent here, so this likely arose from a read error. The CDR3 spells CASSQASGGGGTQYL. The DNA for the CDR3 is TGTGCCAGCAGCCAAGCTAGCGGGGGTGGCGGTACGCAGTATCTT. The chain joins TRBV7-8 to TRBJ2-3; TRBD2 aligns across 10 bases. V shed 5 bases, J shed 8 bases, and the junction held 10 bases outside the gene matches. Germline lookup yields CDR1 SGHVS and CDR2 FQNEAQ. The CDR3 extends over 15 amino acids.

Turning to this clonotype: At one end, the junction sequence differs from germline, possibly due to a read error. V is TRBV6-2 or TRBV6-3 and J is TRBJ2-7, with 8 bases identical to TRBD2. This CDR3 comprises 14 residues. From germline, CDR1 is MNHEY and CDR2 SVGEGT. The CDR3 sequence is CASKTAGASMEQCF. The CDR3 bases are TGTGCCAGCAAGACAGCGGGAGCCTCTATGGAGCAGTGCTTC.